One sample yielded the 20 T cell receptor beta chains listed below, sequenced in a study of T cells after yellow fever vaccination. TCRdb independently ran MiXCR on the 5' RACE reads; one entry per CDR3 protein. The table records some 300,000 distinct CDR3 sequences, about 10% of them present only once. The sequences come from CD4+ T cells sorted from PBMCs, collected 5 days after the yellow fever booster vaccination. The receptor source for this set is a man between 18 and 29 years old who received the YFV17D yellow fever vaccine.

This clonotype was counted at least ten times. The V gene is TRBV2, the J gene TRBJ1-1, with D tentatively TRBD1 (5 bases). V lost 11 bases, J lost 3 bases, and 19 bases lay in between. The CDR3 covers 14 residues. Per the germline V gene, CDR1 is SNHLY and CDR2 is FYNNEI. The CDR3 coding sequence is TGTGCCTGCCAATCAATCGGGGCCGACACTGAAGCTTTCTTT. This encodes CACQSIGADTEAFF.

This clonotype was recorded at least ten times. This sequence joins TRBV18 and TRBJ1-1; D is possibly TRBD1 (6 bases). Per germline, CDR1 KGHSH and CDR2 LQKENI. V lost 3 bases to trimming and J lost 10 bases, with 12 bases between them. The CDR3 has 12 amino acids. CDR3 region: CASSPQGFAAFF. DNA of the CDR3: TGTGCCAGCTCACCCCAGGGGTTCGCAGCTTTCTTT.

The rearrangement links TRBV6-1 to TRBJ1-2, with a weak D call TRBD1 (6 bases). There are 14 residues in the CDR3. Per the germline V gene, CDR1 is MNHNS and CDR2 is SASEGT. Trimming stripped 2 bases from V and 2 bases from J, with 9 bases between. The CDR3: CASSEWDNNYGYTF. DNA for the CDR3: TGTGCCAGCAGTGAATGGGACAACAACTATGGCTACACCTTC.

This chain connects TRBV12-5 to TRBJ1-5; D gene unclear. The length of the CDR3 is 17 residues. Between the trimmed V and J ends, which lost 0 bases and 7 bases, there was a span of 19 bases. Per germline, CDR1 LGHNT and CDR2 FRNRAP. The CDR3 sequence: CASGLVLDSSPGQPQHF. The CDR3 DNA is TGTGCTAGTGGTTTGGTACTAGATAGCTCCCCCGGCCAGCCCCAGCATTTT.

In this sample, this clonotype turned up a few times. The J gene is TRBJ2-5, the V gene TRBV20-1; D unclear. The CDR3 consists of 19 residues. V was pared by 3 bases and J by 2 bases, with 28 bases between. Germline-derived CDR1 and CDR2 are DFQATT and SNEGSKA (reference sequence). Here the CDR3 reads CSARYLGDRKGPKQETQYF. Here the CDR3 DNA reads TGCAGTGCTAGGTACCTAGGAGACCGGAAAGGTCCAAAACAAGAGACCCAGTACTTC.

This clonotype was counted at least ten times. V gene TRBV24-1 combines with J gene TRBJ2-7; D is possibly TRBD1 or TRBD2 (6 bases each). This CDR3 has 14 amino acids. Germline CDR1 and CDR2: KGHDR and SFDVKD. V lost 2 bases and J 6 bases, leaving 13 bases between the germline ends. The CDR3 bases are TGTGCCACCAGTGATTCATCGGGGGCGGGCGAGCAGTACTTC. Translation gives CATSDSSGAGEQYF.

This clonotype has more than one count but fewer than ten. The chain has TRBV6-6 and TRBJ2-1; 8 positions agree with TRBD1. The CDR3 spans 14 residues. V lost 5 bases, J lost 7 bases, and 7 bases stayed unmatched. CDR1 and CDR2 (germline): MNHNY, SVGAGI (reference sequence). The CDR3 here is CASSPWTGRNEQFF. The CDR3 nucleotides are TGTGCCAGCAGTCCCTGGACAGGGAGGAATGAGCAGTTCTTC.

This clonotype came up once. The rearrangement joins TRBV9 to TRBJ2-5; D unresolved. CDR1 is SGDLS and CDR2 is YYNGEE in the germline V gene. The length of the CDR3 is 14 residues. The V end was cut by 0 bases, the J end by 0 bases, with 6 bases between. For the CDR3, the DNA is TGTGCCAGCAGCGTAGGAGACAACCAAGAGACCCAGTACTTC. This codes for CASSVGDNQETQYF. The whole variable domain, filled in from reference TRBV9 and TRBJ2-5, reads DSGVTQTPKHLITATGQRVTLRCSPRSGDLSVYWYQQSLDQGLQFLIQYYNGEERAKGNILERFSAQQFPDLHSELNLSSLELGDSALYFCASSVGDNQETQYFGPGTRLLVL.

The rearrangement joins TRBV18 to TRBJ2-3; no reliable D call. The CDR3 loop spans 14 amino acids. Trimming removed 6 bases at V and 2 bases at J, with 12 bases between. Germline values: CDR1 KGHSH, CDR2 LQKENI. CDR3 coding DNA: TGTGCCAGCTCTTTGTGGGATAACACAGATACGCAGTATTTT. This sequence encodes CASSLWDNTDTQYF.

Only a few counts were recorded for this clonotype. The rearrangement links TRBV7-2 to TRBJ1-2; D remains unclear. The CDR3 covers 12 residues. The V and J ends lost 1 base and 8 bases respectively, with 8 bases between them. Germline V lookup: CDR1 SGHTA, CDR2 FQGNSA. The CDR3: CASSLDFGGYTF. The CDR3 coding sequence is TGTGCCAGCAGCTTAGATTTCGGGGGCTACACCTTC.

This clonotype has a handful of counts. The V call is TRBV6-2 or TRBV6-3, the J call TRBJ2-4; no definite D call. Germline assignment: CDR1 MNHEY and CDR2 SVGEGT. This CDR3 region has 16 residues. Trimming pared 0 bases from V and 0 bases from J, leaving 9 bases between. The CDR3 DNA is TGTGCCAGCAGTTACTCAGGGCTGCCAGCCAAAAACATTCAGTACTTC. Translation: CASSYSGLPAKNIQYF.

The V call is TRBV20-1, the J call TRBJ2-4; D ambiguous. Germline lookup yields CDR1 DFQATT and CDR2 SNEGSKA (reference sequence). This CDR3 region has 15 residues. Deletions cut 5 bases from V and 0 bases from J, with 14 bases between. CDR3 region: CSAPSTELAKNIQYF. For the CDR3, the DNA is TGCAGTGCTCCCTCGACTGAGCTAGCCAAAAACATTCAGTACTTC.

This chain joins TRBV5-1 and TRBJ2-7, with TRBD1 matching over 8 bases. Unmatched junction bases numbered 8, after V lost 4 bases and J lost 2 bases. This CDR3 region has 15 residues. CDR1 and CDR2 from the germline V gene are SGHRS and YFSETQ. This CDR3 reads CASSPAGGHTYEQYF. The CDR3, as DNA: TGCGCCAGCAGCCCCGCAGGGGGCCATACCTACGAGCAGTACTTC.

This clonotype was observed a few times. The rearrangement links TRBV20-1 to TRBJ1-1; D unresolved. Trimming left V 5 bases short and J 2 bases short, with 12 bases between. Per the germline V gene, CDR1 is DFQATT and CDR2 is SNEGSKA (reference sequence). The CDR3 contains 13 residues. The CDR3 DNA is TGCAGTGCTGCCAGGCAGTCTAACACTGAAGCTTTCTTT. Its translation: CSAARQSNTEAFF.

This clonotype was counted only a few times. This chain joins TRBV10-3 and TRBJ2-3; D uncertain. The V gene's germline CDR1 is ENHRY and CDR2 SYGVKD. The V and J ends lost 6 bases and 1 base respectively, with 8 bases between them. This CDR3 has 13 amino acids. The chain's CDR3 is CAIRPTRTDTQYF. CDR3 nucleotides: TGTGCCATCAGACCGACTCGCACAGATACGCAGTATTTT.

In DNA form, the CDR3 reads TGTGCCAGCAGCTTAGGGGGACGTTCAGTCCAAGAGACCCAGTACTTC. Protein: CASSLGGRSVQETQYF. The rearrangement uses TRBV7-3 and TRBJ2-5; D possibly matches TRBD1 or TRBD2 (5 bases each). The V gene's germline CDR1 is SGHTA and CDR2 FQGTGA. The V end lost 2 bases, the J end lost 1 base, and 14 bases lay between the germline ends. The CDR3 runs 16 residues.

This clonotype has just a few counts. This chain connects TRBV2 to TRBJ2-3; TRBD1 matches at 7 bases. Germline trimming cut 7 bases from V and 0 bases from J; bases unmatched to any gene: 4. CDR1 and CDR2 from the germline V gene are SNHLY and FYNNEI. The CDR3 has 14 residues. CDR3 bases: TGTGCCAGCATTAGACAGGGAAGCACAGATACGCAGTATTTT. It translates to CASIRQGSTDTQYF.

This clonotype was seen repeatedly, ten times or more. The chain recombines TRBV19 with TRBJ2-5; 7 bases align to TRBD2. The length of the CDR3 is 16 residues. Germline CDR1 LNHDA, CDR2 SQIVND (reference sequence). V shed 3 bases and J 4 bases; nucleotides not matched to a gene: 11. The CDR3 spells CASSIRYSGRGETQYF. The CDR3 DNA is TGTGCCAGTAGTATCCGCTATAGCGGGCGTGGAGAGACCCAGTACTTC.

This clonotype was seen only a few times. The genes are TRBV29-1 and TRBJ1-2, with D perhaps matching TRBD1 (6 bases). The CDR3 consists of 14 residues. The germline CDR1 and CDR2 sequences are SQVTM and ANQGSEA. V was trimmed by 5 bases and J by 4 bases, leaving 17 bases between them. The CDR3 reads CSVRLLGQLYGYTF. The DNA of the CDR3 is TGCAGCGTTCGTTTGTTGGGACAACTCTATGGCTACACCTTC.

The gene calls are TRBV19 and TRBJ2-5; D call uncertain. Germline CDR1 LNHDA, CDR2 SQIVND (reference sequence). CDR3 length: 17 amino acids. The V gene lost 2 bases and the J gene lost 5 bases, with 21 bases spanning the gap. CDR3 bases: TGTGCCAGTAGTATATTACCGGCGGCAGCCAATCTGGAGACCCAGTACTTC. This translates into CASSILPAAANLETQYF.